Listed here is a single TCR beta chain. The specificity of this receptor is unknown. The sample holds no much larger clone one base away, and base qualities are not on file. Deletion took 4 bases off V and 2 bases off J, with a span of 8 bases between the germline ends. CDR1 and CDR2 were assigned from the germline V gene as MNHEY and SVGAGI. The CDR3 spans 13 residues, from the cysteine through the phenylalanine. Only CDR3 DNA remains: 39 bases, in frame from the first base. The time point label, read with the paper, signifies: week 47, end of study. A 20-mer mutant IDH1 peptide at 300 micrograms in Montanide made up each vaccine dose, which was injected subcutaneously together with topical imiquimod. Patients were given eight vaccinations, in weeks 1, 3, 5, 7, 11, 15, 19 and 23, which matched visits V03 through V10. Donors had newly diagnosed WHO grade 3 or 4 IDH1-mutant astrocytomas with loss of nuclear ATRX. The samples were drawn from NOA16, a multicentre, single-arm, open-label phase I trial in Germany that tested a mutant IDH1 peptide vaccine in humans for the first time. The DNeasy Blood and Tissue Kit was used to extract genomic DNA from EDTA blood for TCRB sequencing.

The data originate from a study of a mutant IDH1 vaccine in newly diagnosed glioma (dated by TCRdb to the early 2020s). In terms of the full investigation: In the chemotherapy-containing groups, vaccination started alongside temozolomide cycles, whereas in patients who had radiotherapy alone it started 4-6 weeks after radiotherapy. Of the 30 or so patients who were treated, approximately 62% were male and about 40% were female, and the mean age was about 37 years. Before enrollment, patients had received standard therapy of radiotherapy alone, temozolomide alone, or radiochemotherapy with temozolomide; most received the combination. Visit V12 was the week-35 safety follow-up and visit V13 was the week-47 end of study. Peripheral blood was drawn at six visits: V03 (baseline), V05, V07, V10, V12 and V13. For exploratory analyses, about 25 treated patients had longitudinal TCRB deep sequencing done wherever samples were available. Overall study outcomes, separate from this receptor: According to the authors, sample limitations meant that analyses of patient blood samples could not be reproduced. Selection of PBMC samples for TCRB deep sequencing was based on availability. No apparent relationship was observed between pseudoprogression and alterations in the top peripheral T cell clonotypes detected by TCRB sequencing. Immune responses induced by the vaccine were seen in over 80% of patients across multiple MHC alleles.

The library relied on the immunoSEQ multiplex PCR assay. The hsTCRB Kit was used according to the manufacturer's protocol to amplify rearranged TCR beta chain sequences. Sequencing of TCRB libraries was carried out on an Illumina MiSeq. Regarding the original processing steps: Demultiplexing, trimming and gene mapping were performed with the kit vendor's proprietary platform. Imported from immuneACCESS, the table was reduced by TCRdb to in-frame sequences with V and J called. These copies leave out some clones; in studies compared against another copy, an unresolved V gene accounts for under half, and the cause of the remainder is not known. V and J calls and clone size are as listed in that table; D and trimming were resolved from the DNA. The sample profile shows 25,000 to 40,000 clones; roughly 89% of them were found once. About 2% of the sample is held by the ten biggest clonotypes.

Recombination connected TRBV6-5 to TRBJ1-1; no D gene call is confident. This TCR was recovered from a man aged 40-49 years with glioma. This specimen was PBMCs, taken from a glioma patient whose treatment included an IDH1 peptide vaccine. The CDR3 region has the sequence CASSSMGNTEAFF. DNA sequence: TGTGCCAGCAGTTCCATGGGCAACACTGAAGCTTTCTTT.